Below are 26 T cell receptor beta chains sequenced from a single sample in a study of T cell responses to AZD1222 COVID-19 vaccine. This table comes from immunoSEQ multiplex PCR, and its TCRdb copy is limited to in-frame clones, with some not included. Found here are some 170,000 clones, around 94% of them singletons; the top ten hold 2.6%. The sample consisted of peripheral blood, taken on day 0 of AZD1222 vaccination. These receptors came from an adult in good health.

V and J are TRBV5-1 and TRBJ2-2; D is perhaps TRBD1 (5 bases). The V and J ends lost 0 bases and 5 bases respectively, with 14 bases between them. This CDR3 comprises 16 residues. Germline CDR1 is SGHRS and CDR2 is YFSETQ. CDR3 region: CASSLDVGRTTGELFF. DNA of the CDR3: TGCGCCAGCAGCTTGGACGTTGGCAGGACAACCGGGGAGCTGTTTTTT.

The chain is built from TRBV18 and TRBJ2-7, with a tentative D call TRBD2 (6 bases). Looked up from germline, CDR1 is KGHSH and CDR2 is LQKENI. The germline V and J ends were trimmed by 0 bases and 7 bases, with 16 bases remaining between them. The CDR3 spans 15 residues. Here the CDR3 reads CASSPPGWREEEQYF. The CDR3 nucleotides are TGTGCCAGCTCACCACCGGGCTGGCGGGAAGAAGAGCAGTACTTC.

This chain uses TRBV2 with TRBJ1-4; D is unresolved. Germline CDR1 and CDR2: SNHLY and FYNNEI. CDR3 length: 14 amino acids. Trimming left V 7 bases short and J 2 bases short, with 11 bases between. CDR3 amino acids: CASTQTATNEKLFF. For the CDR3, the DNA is TGTGCCAGCACTCAGACGGCCACTAATGAAAAACTGTTTTTT.

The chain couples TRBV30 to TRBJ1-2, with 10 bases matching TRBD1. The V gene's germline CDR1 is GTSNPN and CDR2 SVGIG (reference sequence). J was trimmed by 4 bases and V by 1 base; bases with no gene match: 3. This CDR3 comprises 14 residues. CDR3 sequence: CAWSGDRGGYGYTF. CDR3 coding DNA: TGTGCCTGGAGTGGGGACAGGGGCGGCTATGGCTACACCTTC.

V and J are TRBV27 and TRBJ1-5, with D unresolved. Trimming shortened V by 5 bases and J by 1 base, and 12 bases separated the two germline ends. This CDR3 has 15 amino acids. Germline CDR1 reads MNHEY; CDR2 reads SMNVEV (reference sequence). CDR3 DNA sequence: TGTGCCAGCAGTGGGAGGGCGGGAAGCAATCAGCCCCAGCATTTT. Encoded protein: CASSGRAGSNQPQHF.

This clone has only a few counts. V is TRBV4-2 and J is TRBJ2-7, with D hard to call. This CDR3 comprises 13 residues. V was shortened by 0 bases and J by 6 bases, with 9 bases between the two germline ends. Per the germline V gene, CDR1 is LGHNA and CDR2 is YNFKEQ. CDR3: CASSQEEWGEQYF. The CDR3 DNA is TGTGCCAGCAGCCAAGAGGAGTGGGGCGAGCAGTACTTC.

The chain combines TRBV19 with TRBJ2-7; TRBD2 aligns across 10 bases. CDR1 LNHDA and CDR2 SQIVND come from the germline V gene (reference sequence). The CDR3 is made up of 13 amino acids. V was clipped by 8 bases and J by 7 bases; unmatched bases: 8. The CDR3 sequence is CASATSGPREQYF. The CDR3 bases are TGTGCCAGTGCGACTAGCGGGCCTCGGGAGCAGTACTTC.

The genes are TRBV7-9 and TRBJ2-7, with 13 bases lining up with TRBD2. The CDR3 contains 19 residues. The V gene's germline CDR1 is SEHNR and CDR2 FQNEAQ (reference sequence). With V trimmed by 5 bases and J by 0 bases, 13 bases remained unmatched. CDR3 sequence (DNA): TGTGCCAGCAGCCAAGATCCGGGACTAGCGGGGCCGATCTCCTACGAGCAGTACTTC. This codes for CASSQDPGLAGPISYEQYF.

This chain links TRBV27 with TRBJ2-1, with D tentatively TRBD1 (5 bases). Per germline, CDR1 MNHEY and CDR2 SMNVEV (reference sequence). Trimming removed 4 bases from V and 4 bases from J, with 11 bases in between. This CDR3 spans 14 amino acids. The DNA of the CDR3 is TGTGCCAGCAGTTCATCTCAGGGTTACAATGAGCAGTTCTTC. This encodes CASSSSQGYNEQFF.

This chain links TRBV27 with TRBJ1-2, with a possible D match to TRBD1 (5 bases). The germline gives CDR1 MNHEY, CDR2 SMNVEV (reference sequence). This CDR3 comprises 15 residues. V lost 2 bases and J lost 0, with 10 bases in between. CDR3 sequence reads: CASSLAAGSNYGYTF. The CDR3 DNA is TGTGCCAGCAGTTTAGCAGCAGGGTCTAACTATGGCTACACCTTC.

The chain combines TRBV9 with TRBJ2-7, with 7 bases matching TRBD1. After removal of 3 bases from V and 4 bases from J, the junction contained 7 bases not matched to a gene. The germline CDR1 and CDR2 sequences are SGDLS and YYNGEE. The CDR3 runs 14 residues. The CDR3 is CASSDDRVPYEQYF. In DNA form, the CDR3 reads TGTGCCAGCAGCGATGACAGGGTCCCGTACGAGCAGTACTTC.

The CDR3 nucleotides read TGTGCCAGCAGTTTATCGATCGTTACAGGCGCTTACGACGAGCAGTACTTC. Protein: CASSLSIVTGAYDEQYF. The chain carries TRBV27 and TRBJ2-7, with a weak D call TRBD1 (5 bases). Germline CDR1 reads MNHEY; CDR2 reads SMNVEV (reference sequence). The germline V and J ends were trimmed by 0 bases and 5 bases, with 20 bases remaining between them. This CDR3 spans 17 amino acids.

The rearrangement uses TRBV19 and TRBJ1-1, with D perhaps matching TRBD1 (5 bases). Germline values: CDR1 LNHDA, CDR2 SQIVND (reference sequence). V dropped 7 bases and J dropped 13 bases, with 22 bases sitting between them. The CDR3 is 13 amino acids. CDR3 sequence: CASTGDGGDFRFF. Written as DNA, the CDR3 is TGTGCCAGTACTGGGGACGGTGGGGATTTTCGTTTCTTT.

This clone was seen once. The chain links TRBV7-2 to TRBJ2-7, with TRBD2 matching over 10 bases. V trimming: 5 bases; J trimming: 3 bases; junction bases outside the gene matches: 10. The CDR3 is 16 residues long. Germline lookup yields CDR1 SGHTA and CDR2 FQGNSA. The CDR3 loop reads CASSPDSGRYNYEQYF. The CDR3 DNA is TGTGCCAGCAGCCCTGATAGCGGGAGGTATAACTACGAGCAGTACTTC.

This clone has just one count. Here the CDR3 DNA reads TGTGCCAGCAGTCCCCGGGACTATAATGAGCAGTTCTTC. Its protein product is CASSPRDYNEQFF. The rearrangement uses TRBV27 and TRBJ2-1, with 7 bases matching TRBD2. The CDR3 spans 13 residues. Germline-derived CDR1 and CDR2 are MNHEY and SMNVEV (reference sequence). V shed 5 bases and J 7 bases; nucleotides not matched to a gene: 5.

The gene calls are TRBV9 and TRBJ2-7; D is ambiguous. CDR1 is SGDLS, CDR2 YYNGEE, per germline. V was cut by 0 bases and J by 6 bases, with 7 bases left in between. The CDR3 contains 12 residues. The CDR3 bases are TGTGCCAGCAGCGTAGGGTTCTCCGAGCAGTACTTC. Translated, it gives CASSVGFSEQYF. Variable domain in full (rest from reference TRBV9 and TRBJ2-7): DSGVTQTPKHLITATGQRVTLRCSPRSGDLSVYWYQQSLDQGLQFLIQYYNGEERAKGNILERFSAQQFPDLHSELNLSSLELGDSALYFCASSVGFSEQYFGPGTRLTVT.

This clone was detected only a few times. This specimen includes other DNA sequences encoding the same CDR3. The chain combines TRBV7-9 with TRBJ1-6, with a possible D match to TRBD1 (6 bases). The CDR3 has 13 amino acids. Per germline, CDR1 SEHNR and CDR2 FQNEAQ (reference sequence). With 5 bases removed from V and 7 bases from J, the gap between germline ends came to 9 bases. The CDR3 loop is CASSPGQNSPLHF. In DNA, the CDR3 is TGTGCCAGCAGCCCTGGACAGAATTCACCCCTCCACTTT.

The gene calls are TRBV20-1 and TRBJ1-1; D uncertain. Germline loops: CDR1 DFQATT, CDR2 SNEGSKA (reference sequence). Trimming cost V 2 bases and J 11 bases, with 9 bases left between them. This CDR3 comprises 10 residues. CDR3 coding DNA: TGCAGTGCTAGACAGGAAGGGGCTTTCTTT. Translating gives CSARQEGAFF.

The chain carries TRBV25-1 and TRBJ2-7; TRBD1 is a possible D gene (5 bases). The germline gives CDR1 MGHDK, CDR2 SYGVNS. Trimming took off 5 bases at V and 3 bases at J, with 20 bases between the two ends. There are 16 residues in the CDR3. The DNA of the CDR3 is TGTGCCAGCAGTCCCCAGGGTAATGAAGGAGTCTACGAGCAGTACTTC. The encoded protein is CASSPQGNEGVYEQYF.

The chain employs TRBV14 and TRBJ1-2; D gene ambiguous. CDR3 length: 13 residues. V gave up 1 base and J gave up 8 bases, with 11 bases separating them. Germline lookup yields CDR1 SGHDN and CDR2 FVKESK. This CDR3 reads CASSQVTMSGYTF. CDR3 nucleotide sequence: TGTGCCAGCAGCCAAGTTACAATGAGCGGCTACACCTTC.

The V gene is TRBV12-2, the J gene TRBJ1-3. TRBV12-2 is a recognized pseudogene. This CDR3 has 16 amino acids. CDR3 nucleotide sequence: TGTGCAAGTCGCTCCGACGGGCGGTCTTCTGGAAACACCATATATTTT. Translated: CASRSDGRSSGNTIYF.

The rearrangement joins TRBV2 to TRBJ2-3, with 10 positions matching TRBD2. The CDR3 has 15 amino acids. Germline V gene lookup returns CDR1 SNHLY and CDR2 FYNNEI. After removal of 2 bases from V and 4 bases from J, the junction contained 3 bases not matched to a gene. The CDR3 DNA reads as TGTGCCAGCAGTGAACGCCTAGCGGGAGCAGATACGCAGTATTTT. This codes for CASSERLAGADTQYF.

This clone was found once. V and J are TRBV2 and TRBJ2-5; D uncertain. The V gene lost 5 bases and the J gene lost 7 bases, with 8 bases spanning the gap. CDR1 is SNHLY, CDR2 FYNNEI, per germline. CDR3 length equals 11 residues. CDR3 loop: CASSLGMTQYF. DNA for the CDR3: TGTGCCAGCAGTTTGGGAATGACCCAGTACTTC.

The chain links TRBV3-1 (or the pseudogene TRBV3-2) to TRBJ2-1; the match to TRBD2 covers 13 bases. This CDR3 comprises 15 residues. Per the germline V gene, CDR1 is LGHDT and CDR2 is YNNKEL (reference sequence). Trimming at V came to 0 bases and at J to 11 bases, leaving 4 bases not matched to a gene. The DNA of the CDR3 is TGTGCCAGCAGCCAAGACGGGACTAGCGGGACTAAGCAGTTCTTC. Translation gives CASSQDGTSGTKQFF.

This CDR3 reads CASSRGPNTEAFF. CDR3 nucleotides: TGTGCCAGCAGCAGGGGGCCGAACACTGAAGCTTTCTTT. This chain joins TRBV3-1 (or the pseudogene TRBV3-2) and TRBJ1-1; 7 nucleotides line up with TRBD1. After removal of 5 bases from V and 1 base from J, the junction contained 1 base not matched to a gene. Germline values: CDR1 LGHDT, CDR2 YNNKEL (reference sequence). There are 13 residues in the CDR3.

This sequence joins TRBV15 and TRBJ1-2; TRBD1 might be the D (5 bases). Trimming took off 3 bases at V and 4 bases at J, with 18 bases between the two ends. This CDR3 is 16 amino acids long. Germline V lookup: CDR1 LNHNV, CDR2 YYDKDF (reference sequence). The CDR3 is CATSSGPTKTVYGYTF. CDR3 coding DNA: TGTGCCACCAGCAGTGGACCCACTAAGACAGTCTATGGCTACACCTTC.